One T cell receptor (beta chain) is described in this entry. Its target is not known. This specimen belongs to a study of cytomegalovirus exposure and HLA in healthy donors. Study details: The study placed about 81% of its approximately 400 genotyped donors in the Caucasian-associated ancestry cluster.

A multiplex PCR was run with 60 Vbeta primers and 13 Jbeta primers. Measured with immunoSEQ multiplex PCR; TCRdb has only the in-frame clones, and not every one. The table shows under 200,000 clones, with 60% to 80% occurring only once. Germline CDR1 and CDR2: SGHAT and FQNNGV. J was trimmed by 1 base and V by 6 bases; bases with no gene match: 7. CDR3 length equals 18 residues. The study, taken as a whole, reports: Common viral pathogens seemed, in a later analysis, to connect with several of the most significant clusters. The study carried out a later analysis of TCR beta sequences. It associated around 17,000 of them with specific HLA alleles at a false discovery rate of 0.05.

Sequencing was done on a sample of PBMCs. This clonotype originated in a middle-aged woman in good health and CMV-seropositive. The chain joins TRBV11-2 to TRBJ2-6; 12 bases are a match to TRBD1. In nucleotides, the CDR3 is TGTGCCAGCAGGAAGCCGGGACAGGGGGCTTCTGGGGCCAACGTCCTGACTTTC. Its translation is CASRKPGQGASGANVLTF.